This TCR beta chain was profiled in a study of blood T cell repertoires in COVID-19 (dated by TCRdb to the early 2020s). A note on the overall study: Collaborator samples came from the United States, Italy and Spain and covered acute and convalescent phases of COVID-19. The prospective study material was composed of cDNA or gDNA derived from T cells, B-cell-depleted T cells, or PBMCs. Subjects who had been exposed to COVID-19, were actively infected with it, or had recovered from it provided the deeply sampled blood TCRbeta repertoires that made up the dataset. The repertoires were released in a freely available public database meant as a resource for research on the immune response to SARS-CoV-2. The samples were drawn from the first 160 participants of the ongoing ImmuneRACE study and from 950 to 1,500 subjects provided by 6 global collaborators. The sample metadata nearly always contained a de-identified subject ID, COVID-19 status, age in years and sex. HLA class I and class II types, where available, came from metadata supplied by the sample provider rather than from assay-based typing.

Each collaborating institution followed its own protocols to collect whole blood in K2EDTA tubes. For TCRbeta analysis, collaborators shipped samples in one of three forms: frozen whole blood, isolated PBMCs, or DNA extracted from either of those sample types. The research as a whole found: How much clinical and demographic metadata was included differed by source and by participant, and the metadata was provided uncurated.

TCRbeta CDR3 regions were amplified from genomic DNA using the immunoSEQ Assay, a bias-controlled multiplex PCR. In the original analysis: Nucleated cell counts per sample were estimated from amplification of reference gene primers within the assay. Sequence reads were collapsed and filtered to measure the absolute abundance of every unique TCRbeta CDR3 rearrangement. For each sample, productive Simpson clonality was calculated as the square root of Simpson's diversity index over productive rearrangements. The table was pulled from immuneACCESS by TCRdb, which kept in-frame rearrangements only. Such tables lose some clones; where checked, under half of the loss comes from unresolved V genes, and the rest has no known cause. Clone size and the V and J calls come from that table; the DNA yielded D and trimming. A total of 250,000 to 350,000 clones appear in this sample, around nine tenths of them only once. The top ten clones comprise about 0.8% of the sample.

Trimming removed 0 bases from V and 8 bases from J; the gene matches leave 9 bases unexplained. The CDR3 sequence holds 17 residues, the cysteine and phenylalanine included. This entry keeps only the CDR3 DNA: 51 bases, framed from base 1. Reading the germline V gene gives CDR1 SGHAT and CDR2 FQNNGV. Of note for this clone: It has no known antigen specificity. No per-base quality is available; no much larger clone lies one base away.

Sequenced sample: peripheral blood. The sequence derives from a man aged 30-40 years with acute or convalescent COVID-19. The rearranged chain carries TRBV11-2 and TRBJ2-1, with 11 bases aligning to TRBD2. The DNA sequence is as follows: TGTGCCAGCAGCTTAGATCAGCTAGCGGGAGGCACCTATGAGCAGTTCTTC. Its amino acids are CASSLDQLAGGTYEQFF.